The T cell receptor (beta chain) described here comes from a study of T cell changes during pregnancy in multiple sclerosis. The J segment lost 3 bases and the V segment lost 6 bases, leaving 4 bases of the junction unmatched. Germline loops: CDR1 MNHEY, CDR2 SMNVEV (reference sequence). This CDR3 is built from 17 residues. TCRdb keeps only in-frame clones here, not all; method: immunoSEQ multiplex PCR. Among roughly 41,000 clones listed, more than 85% were seen once. The chain carries TRBV27 and TRBJ2-2, with 16 bases matching TRBD2. This receptor was obtained from a female donor with multiple sclerosis, enrolled in a pregnancy study. This sample comprised CD8+ T cells from peripheral blood mononuclear cells, obtained in the third trimester of pregnancy. CDR3: CASSPGLAGGDTGELFF. For the CDR3, the DNA is TGTGCCAGCAGCCCGGGACTAGCGGGGGGGGACACCGGGGAGCTGTTTTTT.